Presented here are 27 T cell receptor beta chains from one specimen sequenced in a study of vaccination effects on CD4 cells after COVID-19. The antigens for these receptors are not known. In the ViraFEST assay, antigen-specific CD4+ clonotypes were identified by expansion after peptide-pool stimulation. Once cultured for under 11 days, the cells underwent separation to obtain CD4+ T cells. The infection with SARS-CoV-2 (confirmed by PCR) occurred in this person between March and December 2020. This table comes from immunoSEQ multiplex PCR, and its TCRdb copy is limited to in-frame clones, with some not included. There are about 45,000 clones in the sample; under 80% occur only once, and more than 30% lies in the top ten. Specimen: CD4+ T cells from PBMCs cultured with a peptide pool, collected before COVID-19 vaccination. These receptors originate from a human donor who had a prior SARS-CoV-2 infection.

The CDR3 loop reads CASRETSGGYEQYF. The DNA of the CDR3 is TGTGCCAGCAGGGAGACTAGCGGGGGCTACGAGCAGTACTTC. The gene calls are TRBV2 and TRBJ2-7; 12 bases are shared with TRBD2. CDR3 size: 14 residues. Germline CDR1 and CDR2: SNHLY and FYNNEI. J lost 3 bases, V lost 6 bases, and 3 bases had no gene match.

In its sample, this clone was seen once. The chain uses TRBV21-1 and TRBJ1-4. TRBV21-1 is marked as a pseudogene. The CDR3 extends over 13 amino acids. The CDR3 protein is CASSACQGEKLFF. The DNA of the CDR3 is TGTGCCAGCAGCGCCTGCCAAGGGGAAAAACTGTTTTTT.

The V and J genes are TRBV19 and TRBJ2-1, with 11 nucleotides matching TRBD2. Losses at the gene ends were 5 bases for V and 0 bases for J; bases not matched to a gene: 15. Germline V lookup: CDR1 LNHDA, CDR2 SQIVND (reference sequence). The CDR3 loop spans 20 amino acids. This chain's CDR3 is CASSSGRGLAATSSYNEQFF. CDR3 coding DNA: TGTGCCAGTAGTTCCGGCCGGGGACTAGCGGCGACTAGCTCCTACAATGAGCAGTTCTTC.

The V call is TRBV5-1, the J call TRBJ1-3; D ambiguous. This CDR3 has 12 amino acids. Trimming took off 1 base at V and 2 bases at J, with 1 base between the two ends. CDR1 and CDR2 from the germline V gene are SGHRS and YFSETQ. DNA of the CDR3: TGCGCCAGCAGCTTGCCTGGAAACACCATATATTTT. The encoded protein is CASSLPGNTIYF.

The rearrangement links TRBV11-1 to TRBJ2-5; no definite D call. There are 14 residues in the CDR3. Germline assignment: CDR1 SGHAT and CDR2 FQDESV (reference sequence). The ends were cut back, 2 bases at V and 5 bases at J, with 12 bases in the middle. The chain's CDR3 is CASSLFSTSETQYF. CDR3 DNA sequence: TGTGCCAGCAGCTTATTTTCAACTTCGGAGACCCAGTACTTC.

CDR3 sequence reads: CASSKRTSGRNEQFF. CDR3 nucleotides: TGTGCCAGCAGTAAGAGGACTAGCGGGAGGAATGAGCAGTTCTTC. The chain uses TRBV6-2 or TRBV6-3 and TRBJ2-1, with 14 bases lining up with TRBD2. With V trimmed by 5 bases and J by 7 bases, 4 bases remained unmatched. Germline-derived CDR1 and CDR2 are MNHEY and SVGEGT. This CDR3 is built from 15 residues.

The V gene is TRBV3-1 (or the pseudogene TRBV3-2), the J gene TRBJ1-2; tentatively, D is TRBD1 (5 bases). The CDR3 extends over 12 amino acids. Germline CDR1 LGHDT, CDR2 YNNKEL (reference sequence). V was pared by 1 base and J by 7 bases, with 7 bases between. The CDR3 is CASSQVGVGYTF. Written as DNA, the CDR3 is TGTGCCAGCAGCCAAGTAGGGGTTGGCTACACCTTC.

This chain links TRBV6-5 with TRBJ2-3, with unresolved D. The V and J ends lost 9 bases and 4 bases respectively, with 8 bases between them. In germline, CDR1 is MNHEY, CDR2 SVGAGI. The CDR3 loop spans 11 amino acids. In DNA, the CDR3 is TGTGCCAGTTCTAGTGCAGATACGCAGTATTTT. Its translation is CASSSADTQYF.

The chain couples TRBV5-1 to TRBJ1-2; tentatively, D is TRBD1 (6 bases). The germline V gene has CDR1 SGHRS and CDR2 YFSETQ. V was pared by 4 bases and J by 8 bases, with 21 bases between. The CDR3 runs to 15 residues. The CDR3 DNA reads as TGCGCCAGCAGCATGGATGATCGGGGGCTGGGCGGCTACACCTTC. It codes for CASSMDDRGLGGYTF.

The CDR3 DNA reads TGTGCCAGCTCACCAGAGAGGACAGGTCTGGCTAACTATGGCTACACCTTC. It is translated as CASSPERTGLANYGYTF. The genes are TRBV18 and TRBJ1-2, with 7 bases that match TRBD1. J gave up 0 bases and V 2 bases, and 9 bases lay outside the gene matches. From germline, CDR1 is KGHSH and CDR2 LQKENI. CDR3 length: 17 amino acids.

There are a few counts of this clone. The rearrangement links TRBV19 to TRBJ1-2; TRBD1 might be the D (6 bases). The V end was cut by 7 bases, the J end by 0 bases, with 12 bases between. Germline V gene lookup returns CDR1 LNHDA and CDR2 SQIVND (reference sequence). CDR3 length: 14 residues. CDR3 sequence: CASTPGQTNYGYTF. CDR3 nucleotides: TGTGCCAGTACCCCGGGACAAACTAACTATGGCTACACCTTC.

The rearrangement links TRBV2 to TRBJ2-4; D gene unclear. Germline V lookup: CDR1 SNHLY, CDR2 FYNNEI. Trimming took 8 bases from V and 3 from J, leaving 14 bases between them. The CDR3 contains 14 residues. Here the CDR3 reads CASGPNLDKNIQYF. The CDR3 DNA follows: TGTGCCAGCGGGCCTAATCTAGACAAAAACATTCAGTACTTC.

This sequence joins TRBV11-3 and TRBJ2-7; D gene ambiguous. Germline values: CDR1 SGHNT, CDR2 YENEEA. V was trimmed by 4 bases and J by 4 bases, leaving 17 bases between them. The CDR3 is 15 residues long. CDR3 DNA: TGTGCCAGCAGCTCCCAGTCACGGATCTCTTACGAGCAGTACTTC. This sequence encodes CASSSQSRISYEQYF.

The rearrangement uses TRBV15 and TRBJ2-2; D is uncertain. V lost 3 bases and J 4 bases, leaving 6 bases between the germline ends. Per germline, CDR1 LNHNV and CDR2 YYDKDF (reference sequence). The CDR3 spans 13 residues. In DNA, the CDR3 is TGTGCCACCAGCAGTTTTTCCACCGGGGAGCTGTTTTTT. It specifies CATSSFSTGELFF.

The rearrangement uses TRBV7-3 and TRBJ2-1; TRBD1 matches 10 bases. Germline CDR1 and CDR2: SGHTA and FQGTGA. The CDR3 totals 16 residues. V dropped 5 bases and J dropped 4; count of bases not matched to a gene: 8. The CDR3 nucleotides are TGTGCCAGCAGCCTAATCCCGGGACAGGGGTACAATGAGCAGTTCTTC. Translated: CASSLIPGQGYNEQFF.

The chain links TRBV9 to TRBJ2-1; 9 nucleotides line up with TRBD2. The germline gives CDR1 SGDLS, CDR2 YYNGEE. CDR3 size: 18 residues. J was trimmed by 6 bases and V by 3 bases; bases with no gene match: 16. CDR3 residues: CASSAINVAGDGGNEQFF. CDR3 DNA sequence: TGTGCCAGCAGCGCGATAAATGTAGCGGGAGATGGGGGCAATGAGCAGTTCTTC.

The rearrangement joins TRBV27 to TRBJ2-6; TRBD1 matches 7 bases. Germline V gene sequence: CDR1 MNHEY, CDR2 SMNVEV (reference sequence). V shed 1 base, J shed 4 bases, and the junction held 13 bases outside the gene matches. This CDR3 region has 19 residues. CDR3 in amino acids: CASSLYGQDLATGANVLTF. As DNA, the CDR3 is TGTGCCAGCAGTTTATACGGACAGGACTTGGCCACCGGGGCCAACGTCCTGACTTTC.

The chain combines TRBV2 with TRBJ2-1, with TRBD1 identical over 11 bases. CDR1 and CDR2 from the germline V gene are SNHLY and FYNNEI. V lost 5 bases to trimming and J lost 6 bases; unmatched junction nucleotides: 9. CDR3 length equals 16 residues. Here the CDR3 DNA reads TGTGCCAGCAGTAACGCCGGACAGGGGGCGGTCAATGAGCAGTTCTTC. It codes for CASSNAGQGAVNEQFF. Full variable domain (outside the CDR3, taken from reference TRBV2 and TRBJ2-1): EPEVTQTPSHQVTQMGQEVILRCVPISNHLYFYWYRQILGQKVEFLVSFYNNEISEKSEIFDDQFSVERPDGSNFTLKIRSTKLEDSAMYFCASSNAGQGAVNEQFFGPGTRLTVL.

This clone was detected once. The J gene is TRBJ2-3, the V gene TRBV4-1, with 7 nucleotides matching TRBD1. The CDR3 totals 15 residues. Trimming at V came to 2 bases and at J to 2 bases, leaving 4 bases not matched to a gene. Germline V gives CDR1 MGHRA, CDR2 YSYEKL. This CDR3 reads CASSQSGQLTDTQYF. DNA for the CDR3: TGCGCCAGCAGCCAATCGGGACAGCTCACAGATACGCAGTATTTT.

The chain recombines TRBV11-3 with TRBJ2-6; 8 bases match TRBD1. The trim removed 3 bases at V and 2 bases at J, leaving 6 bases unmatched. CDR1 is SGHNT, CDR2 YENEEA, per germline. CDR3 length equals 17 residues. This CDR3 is CASSFRQGAAGANVLTF. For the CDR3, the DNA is TGTGCCAGCAGCTTCCGCCAGGGGGCTGCTGGGGCCAACGTCCTGACTTTC.

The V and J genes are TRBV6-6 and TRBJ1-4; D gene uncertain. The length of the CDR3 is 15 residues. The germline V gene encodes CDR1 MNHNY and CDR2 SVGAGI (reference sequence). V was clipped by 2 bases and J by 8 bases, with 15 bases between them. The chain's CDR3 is CASSYAGGLEEKLFF. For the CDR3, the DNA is TGTGCCAGCAGTTACGCGGGTGGCCTGGAGGAAAAACTGTTTTTT.

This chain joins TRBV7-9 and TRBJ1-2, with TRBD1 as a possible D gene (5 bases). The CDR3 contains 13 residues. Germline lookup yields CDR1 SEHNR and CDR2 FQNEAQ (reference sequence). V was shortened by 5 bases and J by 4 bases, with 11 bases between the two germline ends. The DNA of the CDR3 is TGTGCCAGCAGCGCGGTGGGGGTCTATGGCTACACCTTC. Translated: CASSAVGVYGYTF.

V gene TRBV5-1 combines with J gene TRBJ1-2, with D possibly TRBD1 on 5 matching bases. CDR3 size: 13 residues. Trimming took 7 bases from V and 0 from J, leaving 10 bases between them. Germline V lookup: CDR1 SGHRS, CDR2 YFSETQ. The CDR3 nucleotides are TGCGCCAGCGGGGCGGGCCCTAACTATGGCTACACCTTC. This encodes CASGAGPNYGYTF.

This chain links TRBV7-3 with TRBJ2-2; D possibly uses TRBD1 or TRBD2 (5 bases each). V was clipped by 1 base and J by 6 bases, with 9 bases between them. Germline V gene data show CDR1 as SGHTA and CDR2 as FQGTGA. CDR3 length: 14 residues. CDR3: CASSLSRGPGELFF. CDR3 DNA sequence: TGTGCCAGCAGCTTAAGCCGGGGCCCCGGGGAGCTGTTTTTT.

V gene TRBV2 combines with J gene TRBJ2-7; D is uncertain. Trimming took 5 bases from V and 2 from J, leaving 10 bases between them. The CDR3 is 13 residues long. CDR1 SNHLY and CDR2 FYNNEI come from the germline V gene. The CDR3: CASSTAWPYEQYF. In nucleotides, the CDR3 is TGTGCCAGCAGTACCGCCTGGCCCTACGAGCAGTACTTC.

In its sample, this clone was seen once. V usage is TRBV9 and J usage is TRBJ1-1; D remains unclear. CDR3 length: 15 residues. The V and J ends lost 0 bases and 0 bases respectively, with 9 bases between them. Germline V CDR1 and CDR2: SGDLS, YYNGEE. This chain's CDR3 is CASSVEAGMNTEAFF. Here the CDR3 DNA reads TGTGCCAGCAGCGTAGAGGCAGGAATGAACACTGAAGCTTTCTTT. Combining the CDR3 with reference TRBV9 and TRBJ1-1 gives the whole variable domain DSGVTQTPKHLITATGQRVTLRCSPRSGDLSVYWYQQSLDQGLQFLIQYYNGEERAKGNILERFSAQQFPDLHSELNLSSLELGDSALYFCASSVEAGMNTEAFFGQGTRLTVV.

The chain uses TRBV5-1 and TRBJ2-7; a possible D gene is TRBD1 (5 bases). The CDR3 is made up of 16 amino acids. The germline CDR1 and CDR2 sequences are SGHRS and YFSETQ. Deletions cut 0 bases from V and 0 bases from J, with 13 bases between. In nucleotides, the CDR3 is TGCGCCAGCAGCTTGGGGTCGGCAGGGCCCTCCTACGAGCAGTACTTC. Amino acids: CASSLGSAGPSYEQYF.